This T cell receptor (beta chain) was captured in a study of T-cell reconstitution after alpha-beta-depleted transplantation in children (dated by TCRdb to 2016 to 2017). A note on the overall study: Using TCR repertoire profiling, the study quantitatively followed how T-cell immune reconstitution unfolded in children after TCRalphabeta/CD19-depleted allogeneic hematopoietic cell transplantation.

Library method: PCR. Sequencing used an Illumina HiSeq 2500. To normalize quantification of the TCRbeta repertoire, the TCR libraries were built with molecular barcoding that relied on unique molecular identifiers. Clones were called with MiXCR by TCRdb after fastp trimmed the public reads at Q25, and only in-frame beta chains were retained. Every CDR3 protein is listed once, alongside the most common genes and DNA of its rows. In all, the sample holds roughly 500,000 distinct CDR3 sequences, and around 17% of those were seen once. Approximately 3% of the sample is held by the ten biggest clonotypes. Taken from cysteine to phenylalanine, the CDR3 has 15 residues. Kept here is only the CDR3 DNA, which spans 45 bases and is read in frame from base 1. The junction shows trimming of 2 bases on V and 7 bases on J, and the gene matches do not reach 6 bases of it. CDR1 and CDR2, looked up from the germline V gene, are SGHAT and FQNNGV.

This clonotype came up a few times. The antigen it binds to is not known. No quality values exist for individual bases; no much larger clone is one base distant. The source is a human donor who donated a stem cell graft to a child with acute lymphoblastic leukemia. The input for sequencing was PBMCs from the stem cell graft donor, taken from the stem cell graft. The V and J segments used are TRBV11-2 and TRBJ1-4, with 8 bases aligning to TRBD1. The sequenced DNA: TGTGCCAGCAGCTTATTCGACAGGGGCGGTGAAAAACTGTTTTTT. Protein translation: CASSLFDRGGEKLFF.